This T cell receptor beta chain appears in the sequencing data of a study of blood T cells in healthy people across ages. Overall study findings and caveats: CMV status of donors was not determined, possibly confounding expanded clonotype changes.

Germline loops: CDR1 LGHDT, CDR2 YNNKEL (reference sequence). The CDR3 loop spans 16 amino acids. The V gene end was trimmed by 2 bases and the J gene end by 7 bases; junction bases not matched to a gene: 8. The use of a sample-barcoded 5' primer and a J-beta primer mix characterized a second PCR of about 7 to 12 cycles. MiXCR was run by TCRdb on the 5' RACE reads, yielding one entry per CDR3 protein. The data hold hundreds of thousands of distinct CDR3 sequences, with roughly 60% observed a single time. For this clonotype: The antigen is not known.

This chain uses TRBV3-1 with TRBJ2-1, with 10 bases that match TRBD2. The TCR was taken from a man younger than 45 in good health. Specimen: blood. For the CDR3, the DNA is TGTGCCAGCAGCCAATCCTTAGCGGGAGGTGGGAATGAGCAGTTCTTC. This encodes CASSQSLAGGGNEQFF.